This TCR beta chain was sequenced for a study of beta chain features in type 1 diabetes. General observations from the study: Type 1 diabetes patients showed a moderate but significant shortening of TCRB CDR3s in all four CD4+ subsets.

This CDR3 has 16 residues. Germline V gene sequence: CDR1 MRHNA, CDR2 SNTAGT. Trimming took 4 bases from V and 8 from J, leaving 21 bases between them. This clone was observed a handful of times. Its antigen is as yet unknown. Expressed TCRB transcripts were sequenced because the isolated RNA had all been reverse transcribed beforehand. TCRdb keeps only in-frame clones here, not all; method: immunoSEQ multiplex PCR. There are hundreds of thousands of clones in the sample; 15% occur only once, and around 0.015% lies in the top ten. The chain links TRBV6-4 to TRBJ2-1, with D perhaps matching TRBD2 (7 bases). The sample taken for sequencing was naive CD4+ T cells from blood. The sequence derives from a man aged 18 to 35 with type 1 diabetes. CDR3 sequence (DNA): TGTGCCAGCAGTGCCCTCGGGGGGCCTGGGGGGGATGAGCAGTTCTTC. It codes for CASSALGGPGGDEQFF.